Shown below are 25 T cell receptor beta chains from a single sample sequenced in a study of T-cell memory formation after mild COVID-19 (dated by TCRdb to the early 2020s). To prepare the library, 5' RACE was applied. Sequenced using an Illumina NovaSeq 6000. TCRdb cleaned the public reads at Q25 with fastp, built clones with MiXCR and kept in-frame beta chains. Rows are unified per CDR3 protein, each entry keeping the most common DNA and genes. This sample is represented by a few hundred thousand distinct CDR3 sequences; about 15% of them were singletons. About 22% of the sample goes to the ten largest clones. The sample taken for sequencing was PBMCs or a T cell subset sorted from them (not recorded which). Receptor source: a man younger than 35 who had mild COVID-19 (a few samples of this study predate the infection). The sample titles of this study are shuffled in the database, so cell type and time point are left out; the donor was told from shared clones.

The chain employs TRBV7-3 and TRBJ2-2, with 7 bases aligning to TRBD1. The trim removed 6 bases at V and 6 bases at J, leaving 4 bases unmatched. Germline V gene sequence: CDR1 SGHTA, CDR2 FQGTGA. CDR3 length equals 13 residues. CDR3 loop: CASRRQGPGELFF. The CDR3 DNA reads as TGTGCCAGCAGACGACAGGGTCCCGGGGAGCTGTTTTTT.

This clonotype showed up just a few times. V and J are TRBV20-1 and TRBJ2-3; D gene uncertain. Germline V lookup: CDR1 DFQATT, CDR2 SNEGSKA (reference sequence). Trimming removed 8 bases at V and 0 bases at J, with 9 bases between. The CDR3 spans 12 residues. The CDR3, as DNA: TGCAGTACTCTTTCTAGCACAGATACGCAGTATTTT. Translating it yields CSTLSSTDTQYF.

This clonotype has more than one count but fewer than ten. This rearrangement joins TRBV4-1 to TRBJ2-1; D may correspond to TRBD1 or TRBD2 (5 bases each). CDR3 length: 15 residues. Germline V lookup: CDR1 MGHRA, CDR2 YSYEKL. Trimming pared 5 bases from V and 1 base from J, leaving 12 bases between. CDR3: CASSAGSSSYNEQFF. The CDR3 coding sequence is TGCGCCAGCAGCGCAGGGAGTAGTTCCTACAATGAGCAGTTCTTC.

The chain combines TRBV19 with TRBJ2-7, with 7 bases aligning to TRBD1. Germline-derived CDR1 and CDR2 are LNHDA and SQIVND (reference sequence). The CDR3 has 15 residues. Trimming removed 9 bases from V and 0 bases from J; junction bases left unmatched: 11. In DNA, the CDR3 is TGTGCCAGCCGTAGACAGGGTTTGAGCTCCTACGAGCAGTACTTC. Residues: CASRRQGLSSYEQYF.

A few counts support this clonotype. This chain uses TRBV7-3 with TRBJ2-1; D possibly corresponds to TRBD2 (6 bases). V lost 1 base, J lost 7 bases, and 14 bases lay in between. Germline V gene sequence: CDR1 SGHTA, CDR2 FQGTGA. The CDR3 runs 15 residues. The CDR3 nucleotides read TGTGCCAGCAGCTTAATGTTGGGAGGATGGAATGAGCAGTTCTTC. Encoded protein: CASSLMLGGWNEQFF.

This clonotype has a handful of counts. The chain joins TRBV28 to TRBJ2-5; D uncertain. V was shortened by 5 bases and J by 5 bases, with 12 bases between the two germline ends. Looked up from germline, CDR1 is MDHEN and CDR2 is SYDVKM. The CDR3 extends over 13 amino acids. As DNA, the CDR3 is TGTGCCAGCAGTCGAGGTAGAGATGAGACCCAGTACTTC. It encodes CASSRGRDETQYF.

The table lists this clonotype with a few counts. V is TRBV28 and J is TRBJ1-2; TRBD1 agrees at 8 bases. V shed 7 bases, J shed 0 bases, and the junction held 7 bases outside the gene matches. The CDR3 is 15 residues long. Germline V gene data show CDR1 as MDHEN and CDR2 as SYDVKM. The CDR3 loop is CASTTTGDPNYGYTF. The CDR3 bases are TGTGCCAGCACCACGACAGGGGACCCTAACTATGGCTACACCTTC.

The sample holds a few counts of this clonotype. V usage is TRBV12-3 or TRBV12-4 and J usage is TRBJ1-1; D might be TRBD1 (5 bases). Trimming removed 6 bases at V and 3 bases at J, with 17 bases between. This CDR3 spans 15 amino acids. The CDR3 here is CASRRGGEGYTEAFF. Here the CDR3 DNA reads TGTGCCAGCAGACGAGGAGGGGAGGGGTACACTGAAGCTTTCTTT.

This clonotype has only a few counts. The genes are TRBV7-2 and TRBJ1-3; tentatively, D is TRBD1 (6 bases). The CDR3 is 15 amino acids. In germline, CDR1 is SGHTA, CDR2 FQGNSA. Trimming removed 8 bases from V and 1 base from J, with 15 bases in between. In nucleotides, the CDR3 is TGTGCCAGCGCATCTCGAGGGGGGTCTGGAAACACCATATATTTT. Its protein is CASASRGGSGNTIYF.

This clonotype was observed a few times. The rearrangement joins TRBV4-3 to TRBJ2-3, with 7 bases identical to TRBD2. The CDR3 is 17 residues long. From germline, CDR1 is LGHNA and CDR2 YSLEER. With V trimmed by 3 bases and J by 6 bases, 15 bases remained unmatched. As DNA, the CDR3 is TGCGCCAGCAGCCAGGCCTCACGGGCTAGCGGCGAGGATACGCAGTATTTT. Translation: CASSQASRASGEDTQYF.

V usage is TRBV7-3 and J usage is TRBJ2-1; TRBD2 aligns across 7 bases. V lost 2 bases, J lost 12 bases, and 7 bases stayed unmatched. Germline CDR1 and CDR2: SGHTA and FQGTGA. This CDR3 spans 13 amino acids. CDR3 sequence reads: CASSLGREDWQFF. In nucleotides, the CDR3 is TGTGCCAGCAGCTTAGGGAGGGAAGATTGGCAGTTCTTC.

This clonotype was counted a few times. This chain uses TRBV5-1 with TRBJ2-3; D is ambiguous. The CDR3 sequence is 15 residues long. Trimming took 1 base from V and 3 from J, leaving 12 bases between them. From germline, CDR1 is SGHRS and CDR2 YFSETQ. CDR3 loop: CASSLFQVETDTQYF. DNA for the CDR3: TGCGCCAGCAGCTTGTTCCAGGTCGAGACAGATACGCAGTATTTT.

This clonotype was picked up a small number of times. V and J are TRBV20-1 and TRBJ2-7, with 7 bases identical to TRBD2. Losses at the gene ends were 3 bases for V and 7 bases for J; bases not matched to a gene: 12. The CDR3 consists of 14 residues. Germline V gene lookup returns CDR1 DFQATT and CDR2 SNEGSKA (reference sequence). The CDR3 region has the DNA TGCAGTGCTAGCCGGACTAGTCGGTTCGGGGAGCAGTACGTC. It codes for CSASRTSRFGEQYV.

This clonotype has just a few counts. The chain joins TRBV28 to TRBJ1-4, with D perhaps matching TRBD1 (6 bases). This CDR3 contains 15 residues. Between the trimmed V and J ends, which lost 6 bases and 0 bases, there was a span of 11 bases. Germline V CDR1 and CDR2: MDHEN, SYDVKM. CDR3 DNA sequence: TGTGCCAGCAGCGGGGGCGGGACAACTAATGAAAAACTGTTTTTT. Translation gives CASSGGGTTNEKLFF.

The chain employs TRBV5-1 and TRBJ1-2; unclear D gene. Trimming took off 0 bases at V and 0 bases at J, with 3 bases between the two ends. CDR3 length: 13 amino acids. The V gene's germline CDR1 is SGHRS and CDR2 YFSETQ. The CDR3 bases are TGCGCCAGCAGCTTGGACACTAACTATGGCTACACCTTC. It translates to CASSLDTNYGYTF.

This chain uses TRBV27 with TRBJ1-4; possibly TRBD1 for D (5 bases). Germline-derived CDR1 and CDR2 are MNHEY and SMNVEV (reference sequence). The ends were cut back, 2 bases at V and 0 bases at J, with 10 bases in the middle. This CDR3 contains 16 residues. The CDR3 nucleotides are TGTGCCAGCAGTTTAGGGACGATTGCAACTAATGAAAAACTGTTTTTT. This encodes CASSLGTIATNEKLFF.

This clonotype was detected a few times. The V and J genes are TRBV10-3 and TRBJ2-1, with 8 bases fitting TRBD2. V dropped 9 bases and J dropped 5; count of bases not matched to a gene: 3. There are 12 residues in the CDR3. Germline V gives CDR1 ENHRY, CDR2 SYGVKD. The CDR3 DNA reads TGTGCCATTAGCGGGGCGGACAATGAGCAGTTCTTC. Translated: CAISGADNEQFF.

The rearrangement uses TRBV5-4 and TRBJ2-7; 9 bases map to TRBD1. The V gene's germline CDR1 is SGHNT and CDR2 YYREEE (reference sequence). The CDR3 sequence is 14 residues long. The trim removed 4 bases at V and 7 bases at J, leaving 9 bases unmatched. The CDR3 spells CASSPDRGGREQYV. The CDR3 DNA sequence: TGTGCCAGCAGCCCGGACAGGGGAGGGAGAGAGCAGTACGTC.

This clonotype was found many times. The gene calls are TRBV12-3 or TRBV12-4 and TRBJ1-1; no firm D call. The V and J ends lost 4 bases and 1 base respectively, with 10 bases between them. The CDR3 has 14 residues. This CDR3 reads CASSSADSNTEAFF. CDR3 nucleotides: TGTGCCAGCAGTTCAGCAGATTCGAACACTGAAGCTTTCTTT.

This clonotype has just a few counts. The chain couples TRBV3-1 to TRBJ1-6; TRBD1 is a possible D gene (5 bases). The CDR3 contains 16 residues. V lost 0 bases and J 9 bases, leaving 15 bases between the germline ends. CDR1 is LGHDT and CDR2 is YNNKEL in the germline V gene (reference sequence). CDR3 sequence reads: CASSQEKGLNFSPLHF. The DNA for the CDR3 is TGTGCCAGCAGCCAAGAAAAGGGGTTGAATTTTTCACCCCTCCACTTT.

There are a few counts of this clonotype. The chain has TRBV7-9 and TRBJ2-7, with D perhaps TRBD1 (5 bases). Germline CDR1 and CDR2: SEHNR and FQNEAQ (reference sequence). The CDR3 loop spans 12 amino acids. The V end lost 1 base, the J end lost 9 bases, and 10 bases lay between the germline ends. CDR3 region: CASSLGQGGQYF. CDR3 in DNA: TGTGCCAGCAGCTTAGGTCAGGGTGGGCAGTACTTC.

There are a few counts of this clonotype. V and J are TRBV4-1 and TRBJ2-3, with D perhaps TRBD1 (6 bases). The CDR3 consists of 15 residues. Trimming cost V 2 bases and J 1 base, with 10 bases left between them. The germline gives CDR1 MGHRA, CDR2 YSYEKL. CDR3 residues: CASSQQGLGTDTQYF. CDR3 DNA: TGCGCCAGCAGCCAACAGGGGTTGGGCACAGATACGCAGTATTTT.

In its sample, this clonotype was seen a few times. The chain combines TRBV7-9 with TRBJ2-3; D not resolved. Germline V CDR1 and CDR2: SEHNR, FQNEAQ (reference sequence). The CDR3 has 13 residues. Trimming pared 7 bases from V and 5 bases from J, leaving 13 bases between. This CDR3 is CASTLRGLDTQYF. The CDR3 nucleotides read TGTGCCAGCACCCTACGTGGGCTAGATACGCAGTATTTT.

This sequence joins TRBV12-3 or TRBV12-4 and TRBJ2-3, with 8 bases lining up with TRBD2. The V gene end was trimmed by 5 bases and the J gene end by 6 bases; junction bases not matched to a gene: 4. This CDR3 is built from 13 residues. Here the CDR3 reads CASSHSGVDTQYF. In DNA form, the CDR3 reads TGTGCCAGCAGTCATAGCGGGGTGGATACGCAGTATTTT.

This clonotype came up a few times. The V and J genes are TRBV10-1 and TRBJ2-1; D is possibly TRBD1 (5 bases). The germline V gene encodes CDR1 WNHNN and CDR2 SYGVQD (reference sequence). The CDR3 is made up of 14 amino acids. V lost 3 bases and J 8 bases, leaving 14 bases between the germline ends. The CDR3 loop is CASSDAGLGDEQFF. CDR3 sequence (DNA): TGCGCCAGCAGTGATGCAGGCTTAGGGGATGAGCAGTTCTTC.